The 27 T cell receptor beta chains below were found in one sample sequenced in a study of T cell therapy after organ transplantation. As to time point: 20-29 weeks after completion of therapy. The assay was immunoSEQ multiplex PCR, and TCRdb's table has in-frame clones only and misses some. The sample shows a few thousand clones, 69% of them seen only once. These receptors have no known antigen. The sequenced sample was CD8+ T cells from blood, obtained after autologous CMV-specific T cell therapy. The source is a human patient who had received a solid organ transplant and had CMV disease. The graft donor may be the source of some T cells.

The chain uses TRBV7-2 and TRBJ2-1; 10 bases fit TRBD2. Germline assignment: CDR1 SGHTA and CDR2 FQGNSA. The CDR3 extends over 14 amino acids. Germline trimming cut 4 bases from V and 8 bases from J; bases unmatched to any gene: 5. CDR3 loop: CASSWTSGKDEQFF. The CDR3 DNA sequence: TGTGCCAGCAGCTGGACTAGCGGCAAGGATGAGCAGTTCTTC.

The rearrangement uses TRBV29-1 and TRBJ2-3, with D possibly TRBD2 on 5 matching bases. Trimming stripped 5 bases from V and 1 base from J, with 16 bases between. Germline CDR1 and CDR2: SQVTM and ANQGSEA. This CDR3 has 15 residues. The CDR3 region is CSVSSGVWGTDTQYF. The CDR3 coding sequence is TGCAGCGTTAGTTCCGGGGTATGGGGCACAGATACGCAGTATTTT.

This clone counts as medium-sized (0.01 to 0.1%). The CDR3, as DNA: TGTGCCAGCAGTGACTCGGGGTCAGGTAGCACAGATACGCAGTATTTT. It yields the protein CASSDSGSGSTDTQYF. The J gene is TRBJ2-3, the V gene TRBV6-4, with unresolved D. Germline CDR1 is MRHNA and CDR2 is SNTAGT. The CDR3 is made up of 16 amino acids. V was cut by 0 bases and J by 0 bases, with 10 bases left in between.

The rearrangement uses TRBV5-1 and TRBJ2-5; D perhaps matches TRBD1 (6 bases). Trimming took 2 bases from V and 2 from J, leaving 13 bases between them. This CDR3 spans 15 amino acids. The V gene's germline CDR1 is SGHRS and CDR2 YFSETQ. In DNA, the CDR3 is TGCGCCAGCAGCTTCTTACTTCAGGGGCAAGAGACCCAGTACTTC. Translating gives CASSFLLQGQETQYF.

This chain links TRBV27 with TRBJ2-5; 11 bases match TRBD2. Gene TRBJ2-7 matches the end of the DNA better, so the J call may be wrong. Per germline, CDR1 MNHEY and CDR2 SMNVEV (reference sequence). CDR3 length: 15 amino acids. The CDR3 region is CASSALLAGETEQYF. For the CDR3, the DNA is TGTGCCAGCAGTGCCCTACTAGCGGGAGAAACCGAGCAGTACTTC.

In its sample, this clone is large. The rearrangement links TRBV6-5 to TRBJ1-2, with 7 bases aligning to TRBD1. V gave up 8 bases and J gave up 7 bases; unmatched junction bases: 16. Looked up from germline, CDR1 is MNHEY and CDR2 is SVGAGI. The CDR3 extends over 15 amino acids. CDR3: CASALQTGSSGGYTF. The CDR3 DNA follows: TGTGCCAGCGCCCTACAGACAGGGTCTAGCGGTGGCTACACCTTC.

The chain employs TRBV27 and TRBJ2-2; maybe TRBD1 (6 bases). This CDR3 comprises 13 residues. Germline CDR1 and CDR2: MNHEY and SMNVEV (reference sequence). The ends were cut back, 5 bases at V and 13 bases at J, with 17 bases in the middle. CDR3 loop: CASSLGGDRWLFF. For the CDR3, the DNA is TGTGCCAGCAGTCTAGGGGGTGACAGATGGCTGTTTTTT.

The chain links TRBV4-1 to TRBJ2-1; D gene ambiguous. Germline V CDR1 and CDR2: MGHRA, YSYEKL. V lost 3 bases, J lost 4 bases, and 19 bases lay in between. This CDR3 is built from 17 residues. CDR3 DNA sequence: TGCGCCAGCAGCCAGAAATGGGCGGCGTCCCTTTACAATGAGCAGTTCTTC. Its protein product is CASSQKWAASLYNEQFF.

The rearrangement uses TRBV5-4 and TRBJ1-2, with 8 bases that match TRBD1. Germline assignment: CDR1 SGHNT and CDR2 YYREEE (reference sequence). This CDR3 region has 16 residues. The ends lost 4 bases at V and 4 bases at J; junction bases unmatched: 12. CDR3 protein: CASSRPGTGDFYGYTF. CDR3 in DNA: TGTGCCAGCAGCAGACCCGGGACAGGAGACTTCTATGGCTACACCTTC.

The chain uses TRBV9 and TRBJ1-2, with 7 positions matching TRBD1. Germline assignment: CDR1 SGDLS and CDR2 YYNGEE. The ends lost 2 bases at V and 7 bases at J; junction bases unmatched: 11. The CDR3 is made up of 15 amino acids. DNA of the CDR3: TGTGCCAGCAGCGTTGATCCGGACAGGATAACTGGCTACACCTTC. It codes for CASSVDPDRITGYTF.

This rearrangement joins TRBV5-1 to TRBJ2-1; D remains unclear. V lost 4 bases and J lost 8, with 7 bases in between. Looked up from germline, CDR1 is SGHRS and CDR2 is YFSETQ. The CDR3 consists of 11 residues. The chain's CDR3 is CASSNGYEQFF. The CDR3 bases are TGCGCCAGCAGCAACGGCTATGAGCAGTTCTTC.

The chain is built from TRBV27 and TRBJ2-3; 8 bases are shared with TRBD1. CDR3 length: 15 amino acids. V lost 0 bases and J lost 10; bases outside the gene matches: 9. Per the germline V gene, CDR1 is MNHEY and CDR2 is SMNVEV (reference sequence). The CDR3 protein is CASSLSRDRGHPQYF. The CDR3 DNA reads as TGTGCCAGCAGTTTATCGCGTGACAGGGGACACCCGCAGTATTTT.

The rearrangement uses TRBV7-9 and TRBJ2-4; 8 nucleotides agree with TRBD1. The J segment lost 6 bases and the V segment lost 6 bases, leaving 7 bases of the junction unmatched. The germline V gene encodes CDR1 SEHNR and CDR2 FQNEAQ (reference sequence). The CDR3 length is 14 residues. CDR3 coding DNA: TGTGCCAGCAGGCTCGGACAGGGAGGAAACATTCAGTACTTC. Its protein product is CASRLGQGGNIQYF.

This chain uses TRBV7-9 with TRBJ2-1; 7 bases are a match to TRBD2. Germline loops: CDR1 SEHNR, CDR2 FQNEAQ (reference sequence). This CDR3 is 16 amino acids long. V gave up 4 bases and J gave up 1 base; unmatched junction bases: 7. Written as DNA, the CDR3 is TGTGCCAGCAGCTCTTACCTAGCGGAATCCTACAATGAGCAGTTCTTC. Protein product: CASSSYLAESYNEQFF.

The V gene is TRBV5-4, the J gene TRBJ2-1; 14 nucleotides agree with TRBD2. V was clipped by 4 bases and J by 8 bases; unmatched bases: 5. Germline V CDR1 and CDR2: SGHNT, YYREEE (reference sequence). This CDR3 contains 15 residues. CDR3 coding DNA: TGTGCCAGCAGCCGCCTGGGACTAGCGGGAGATGAGCAGTTCTTC. Protein: CASSRLGLAGDEQFF.

By sample fraction, this clone is medium-sized. The chain uses TRBV5-1 and TRBJ2-7; D may correspond to TRBD1 or TRBD2 (5 bases each). V was clipped by 4 bases and J by 1 base, with 9 bases between them. CDR1 and CDR2 (germline): SGHRS, YFSETQ. The CDR3 runs to 13 residues. The CDR3, as DNA: TGCGCCAGCAGCCAGGGACCGTCCTACGAGCAGTACTTC. Translated, it gives CASSQGPSYEQYF.

This clone was counted only a few times. The CDR3 bases are TGTGCCAGCAGTACGGGAAGCGAGCAGTACTTC. Its translation is CASSTGSEQYF. The chain links TRBV7-9 to TRBJ2-7, with D possibly matching TRBD2 (5 bases). Between the trimmed V and J ends, which lost 6 bases and 6 bases, there was a span of 9 bases. Germline loops: CDR1 SEHNR, CDR2 FQNEAQ (reference sequence). CDR3 length: 11 amino acids.

The rearrangement uses TRBV4-3 and TRBJ2-7, with 8 bases that match TRBD1. The CDR3 is 15 residues long. J was trimmed by 4 bases and V by 0 bases; bases with no gene match: 5. Germline V gene data show CDR1 as LGHNA and CDR2 as YSLEER. CDR3 nucleotides: TGCGCCAGCAGCCAAGATATGAGGACAGGGTACGAGCAGTACTTC. The encoded protein is CASSQDMRTGYEQYF.

Turning to this clone: It is likely a read error: a sequence one base away is far more abundant. As the CDR3 is not closed by the conserved phenylalanine or tryptophan, this likely results from a read error. CDR3 residues: CASSLANEGWEQYG. The CDR3 region has the DNA TGTGCCAGCAGCTTAGCGAATGAGGGGTGGGAGCAGTACGGC. The chain links TRBV7-8 to TRBJ2-7; either TRBD1 or TRBD2 may fit D (5 bases each). With 0 bases removed from V and 7 bases from J, the gap between germline ends came to 13 bases. The CDR3 has 14 amino acids. CDR1 and CDR2 (germline): SGHVS, FQNEAQ.

The chain employs TRBV7-8 and TRBJ2-3; D is possibly TRBD1 (5 bases). V lost 2 bases, J lost 4 bases, and 19 bases lay in between. The CDR3 loop spans 17 amino acids. From germline, CDR1 is SGHVS and CDR2 FQNEAQ. CDR3 sequence (DNA): TGTGCCAGCAGCTTAATCGGCGGCAGGGCAAACGCAGATACGCAGTATTTT. It yields the protein CASSLIGGRANADTQYF.

The chain combines TRBV30 with TRBJ2-3, with 12 bases that match TRBD2. V lost 2 bases to trimming and J lost 4 bases; unmatched junction nucleotides: 7. The CDR3 runs to 16 residues. Germline CDR1 GTSNPN, CDR2 SVGIG (reference sequence). The CDR3 coding sequence is TGTGCCTGGAGTTCAGGACTAGCGGGGAGGGCAGATACGCAGTATTTT. Translating gives CAWSSGLAGRADTQYF. The complete variable domain, with remaining parts taken from reference TRBV30 and TRBJ2-3, reads SQTIHQWPATLVQPVGSPLSLECTVEGTSNPNLYWYRQAAGRGLQLLFYSVGIGQISSEVPQNLSASRPQDRQFILSSKKLLLSDSGFYLCAWSSGLAGRADTQYFGPGTRLTVL.

The chain couples TRBV11-2 to TRBJ2-1, with D perhaps TRBD2 (7 bases). The V and J ends lost 5 bases and 6 bases respectively, with 14 bases between them. This CDR3 has 14 residues. Germline V gene lookup returns CDR1 SGHAT and CDR2 FQNNGV. The CDR3 loop is CASSLQAGANEQFF. In DNA, the CDR3 is TGTGCCAGCAGCCTGCAGGCGGGGGCCAATGAGCAGTTCTTC. The whole variable domain, remainder taken from reference TRBV11-2 and TRBJ2-1, is EAGVAQSPRYKIIEKRQSVAFWCNPISGHATLYWYQQILGQGPKLLIQFQNNGVVDDSQLPKDRFSAERLKGVDSTLKIQPAKLEDSAVYLCASSLQAGANEQFFGPGTRLTVL.

The genes are TRBV5-1 and TRBJ1-2; no reliable D call. Per germline, CDR1 SGHRS and CDR2 YFSETQ. The CDR3 is 14 residues long. Trimming shortened V by 2 bases and J by 3 bases, and 11 bases separated the two germline ends. The CDR3 reads CASSFNPEYYGYTF. Written as DNA, the CDR3 is TGCGCCAGCAGCTTCAACCCAGAGTACTATGGCTACACCTTC.

A word on this clone: The junction departs from the called germline gene at one end, perhaps through a read error. The chain joins TRBV7-9 to TRBJ2-5; D remains ambiguous. The CDR3 is made up of 13 amino acids. Germline assignment: CDR1 SEHNR and CDR2 FQNEAQ (reference sequence). CDR3 sequence (DNA): TGTGCCAGCAGCCATCCTGGTCCGTCCCCCGGGCACTTC. This encodes CASSHPGPSPGHF.

This chain links TRBV30 with TRBJ1-6, with 9 positions matching TRBD1. The V segment lost 2 bases and the J segment 4 bases; nucleotides outside the gene matches: 9. Looked up from germline, CDR1 is GTSNPN and CDR2 is SVGIG (reference sequence). CDR3 length: 17 amino acids. The CDR3 DNA reads as TGTGCCTGGAGTCGGGACAGGGAAGTATATTATAATTCACCCCTCCACTTT. This sequence encodes CAWSRDREVYYNSPLHF.

This rearrangement joins TRBV14 to TRBJ1-1; D is ambiguous. Germline-derived CDR1 and CDR2 are SGHDN and FVKESK. Trimming removed 7 bases from V and 3 bases from J, with 18 bases in between. This CDR3 is built from 15 residues. CDR3 sequence: CASTPPRVIYTEAFF. In DNA form, the CDR3 reads TGTGCCAGCACTCCTCCCCGGGTCATCTACACTGAAGCTTTCTTT.

The chain employs TRBV5-4 and TRBJ2-1; 8 nucleotides align to TRBD2. This CDR3 comprises 16 residues. V shed 0 bases and J 7 bases; nucleotides not matched to a gene: 9. Germline CDR1 SGHNT, CDR2 YYREEE (reference sequence). CDR3 amino acids: CASSLVLAGLENEQFF. The CDR3 DNA reads TGTGCCAGCAGCTTGGTTTTAGCGGGGCTTGAGAATGAGCAGTTCTTC.